Below are 26 T cell receptor beta chains sequenced from a single sample in a study of T-cell memory formation after mild COVID-19. TCRdb re-analysed the 5' RACE reads in MiXCR, keeping a single row per CDR3 protein. This sample yields 100,000 to 140,000 distinct CDR3 sequences, of which around 14% are seen a single time; about 39% belongs to the top ten. The sample taken for sequencing was PBMCs or a T cell subset sorted from them (not recorded which). These receptors were collected from a man in his late teens or twenties who had mild COVID-19 (a few samples of this study predate the infection). Cell type and time point are not known.

The gene calls are TRBV20-1 and TRBJ2-2, with 15 positions matching TRBD2. The germline gives CDR1 DFQATT, CDR2 SNEGSKA (reference sequence). The CDR3 totals 20 residues. V trimming: 0 bases; J trimming: 1 base; junction bases outside the gene matches: 9. CDR3 region: CSARDLLGLAGGENTGELFF. The DNA for the CDR3 is TGCAGTGCTAGAGATCTTTTGGGACTAGCGGGGGGCGAGAACACCGGGGAGCTGTTTTTT.

The chain is built from TRBV6-1 and TRBJ1-2; D is undetermined. This CDR3 has 10 residues. In germline, CDR1 is MNHNS, CDR2 SASEGT. V lost 9 bases and J 5 bases, leaving 7 bases between the germline ends. The CDR3 region is CASEWYGYTF. CDR3 nucleotide sequence: TGTGCCAGTGAGTGGTATGGCTACACCTTC.

The rearrangement uses TRBV5-1 and TRBJ1-2, with D tentatively TRBD1 (5 bases). CDR1 and CDR2 from the germline V gene are SGHRS and YFSETQ. V lost 0 bases to trimming and J lost 8 bases, with 17 bases between them. The CDR3 contains 15 residues. The CDR3 DNA sequence: TGCGCCAGCAGCTTGGATGCCGGCAGGGCGGAGGGCTACACCTTC. It is translated as CASSLDAGRAEGYTF.

The chain uses TRBV5-6 and TRBJ2-3; D remains ambiguous. CDR1 and CDR2 (germline): SGHDT, YYEEEE. Deletions cut 4 bases from V and 4 bases from J, with 22 bases between. This CDR3 region has 17 residues. CDR3 sequence: CASSPTAVVGVADTQYF. The DNA of the CDR3 is TGTGCCAGCAGCCCCACGGCGGTAGTCGGAGTGGCAGATACGCAGTATTTT.

This rearrangement joins TRBV6-2 or TRBV6-3 to TRBJ2-5; 8 nucleotides match TRBD2. Germline assignment: CDR1 MNHEY and CDR2 SVGEGT. The length of the CDR3 is 14 residues. J gave up 4 bases and V 4 bases, and 5 bases lay outside the gene matches. CDR3 in amino acids: CASSLMSGGETQYF. In nucleotides, the CDR3 is TGTGCCAGCAGTTTAATGAGCGGGGGAGAGACCCAGTACTTC.

This chain links TRBV9 with TRBJ1-2; D gene uncertain. The CDR3 sequence is 16 residues long. V lost 0 bases, J lost 0 bases, and 12 bases lay in between. The V gene's germline CDR1 is SGDLS and CDR2 YYNGEE. The CDR3 here is CASSVAVGDPNYGYTF. The CDR3 coding sequence is TGTGCCAGCAGCGTAGCGGTCGGGGATCCTAACTATGGCTACACCTTC.

V gene TRBV10-3 combines with J gene TRBJ2-3, with 10 bases lining up with TRBD2. Germline CDR1 and CDR2: ENHRY and SYGVKD. There are 17 residues in the CDR3. V shed 3 bases, J shed 1 base, and the junction held 7 bases outside the gene matches. CDR3 bases: TGTGCCATCAGTGACGTTACCGGGACTAGCGGCACAGATACGCAGTATTTT. Amino acid sequence: CAISDVTGTSGTDTQYF.

This clonotype has ten or more counts. This chain connects TRBV4-2 to TRBJ2-5, with 8 bases matching TRBD1. J gave up 8 bases and V 0 bases, and 11 bases lay outside the gene matches. The germline V gene has CDR1 LGHNA and CDR2 YNFKEQ. This CDR3 contains 16 residues. CDR3 loop: CASSQDLGQGADTQYF. CDR3 coding DNA: TGTGCCAGCAGCCAAGATCTTGGGCAGGGGGCCGATACCCAGTACTTC.

The V call is TRBV12-3 or TRBV12-4, the J call TRBJ1-6; 8 positions match TRBD1. CDR3 size: 18 residues. The junction had 7 bases not matched to a gene; V was cut back by 3 bases and J by 0 bases. CDR3 sequence: CASSLVGQGSSYNSPLHF. As DNA, the CDR3 is TGTGCCAGCAGTTTGGTAGGACAGGGTAGCTCCTATAATTCACCCCTCCACTTT.

This clonotype was recorded a few times. The CDR3 loop reads CASSVDGANVLTF. Written as DNA, the CDR3 is TGTGCCAGCAGCGTAGATGGGGCCAACGTCCTGACTTTC. The chain is built from TRBV9 and TRBJ2-6; D is unresolved. The V end was cut by 0 bases, the J end by 3 bases, with 1 base between. CDR1 and CDR2 (germline): SGDLS, YYNGEE. CDR3 length equals 13 residues.

This clonotype has just a few counts. This chain joins TRBV29-1 and TRBJ1-5; maybe TRBD1 (5 bases). The CDR3 loop spans 14 amino acids. Germline V gives CDR1 SQVTM, CDR2 ANQGSEA. V was trimmed by 6 bases and J by 4 bases, leaving 16 bases between them. CDR3 region: CSVPMWGINQPQHF. CDR3 nucleotides: TGCAGCGTGCCCATGTGGGGGATAAATCAGCCCCAGCATTTT.

In this sample, this clonotype is medium-sized. V is TRBV27 and J is TRBJ2-2; 11 nucleotides agree with TRBD2. The germline CDR1 and CDR2 sequences are MNHEY and SMNVEV (reference sequence). This CDR3 is 17 amino acids long. The V gene end was trimmed by 2 bases and the J gene end by 7 bases; junction bases not matched to a gene: 9. CDR3 sequence: CASSLLIAGGQGGELFF. CDR3 sequence (DNA): TGTGCCAGCAGTTTACTTATAGCGGGGGGGCAAGGCGGGGAGCTGTTTTTT.

This clonotype has ten or more counts. The V gene is TRBV7-2, the J gene TRBJ2-3, with D uncertain. CDR1 and CDR2 (germline): SGHTA, FQGNSA. Trimming removed 6 bases at V and 2 bases at J, with 21 bases between. This CDR3 spans 17 amino acids. The CDR3 loop is CASSGGSWMKHTDTQYF. The CDR3 DNA sequence: TGTGCCAGCAGTGGTGGGTCTTGGATGAAACACACAGATACGCAGTATTTT.

This sequence joins TRBV5-5 and TRBJ2-2, with 9 nucleotides matching TRBD1. The CDR3 runs 17 residues. Germline trimming cut 3 bases from V and 1 base from J; bases unmatched to any gene: 7. Germline values: CDR1 SGHKS, CDR2 YYEKEE (reference sequence). CDR3 coding DNA: TGTGCCAGCAGCTCATTGGGACAGGGAGAGAACACCGGGGAGCTGTTTTTT. Its translation: CASSSLGQGENTGELFF.

V usage is TRBV12-3 or TRBV12-4 and J usage is TRBJ1-2; 8 bases agree with TRBD1. The CDR3 is 13 amino acids. The ends lost 7 bases at V and 7 bases at J; junction bases unmatched: 8. CDR3 amino acids: CASKPTGASGYTF. The CDR3 nucleotides read TGTGCCAGCAAACCGACAGGGGCGAGTGGCTACACCTTC.

The gene calls are TRBV2 and TRBJ2-3; 10 bases are shared with TRBD1. CDR3 length: 18 residues. Unmatched junction bases numbered 18, after V lost 8 bases and J lost 4 bases. Per germline, CDR1 SNHLY and CDR2 FYNNEI. CDR3 in amino acids: CASPRGQGLSSLADTQYF. CDR3 bases: TGTGCCAGCCCTAGGGGACAGGGGCTTTCGAGCCTCGCAGATACGCAGTATTTT.

This clonotype has only a few counts. The chain employs TRBV6-5 and TRBJ2-7, with 7 bases lining up with TRBD2. Losses at the gene ends were 5 bases for V and 3 bases for J; bases not matched to a gene: 7. This CDR3 has 14 amino acids. CDR1 is MNHEY, CDR2 SVGAGI, per germline. CDR3 nucleotides: TGTGCCAGCAGTCTCGGGGGACTAAACTACGAGCAGTACTTC. Protein: CASSLGGLNYEQYF.

This clonotype was detected only a few times. V gene TRBV5-6 combines with J gene TRBJ1-4; unclear D gene. Per the germline V gene, CDR1 is SGHDT and CDR2 is YYEEEE. The CDR3 has 12 residues. Trimming removed 4 bases from V and 4 bases from J, with 5 bases in between. The CDR3 protein is CASSVVNEKLFF. The DNA for the CDR3 is TGTGCCAGCAGCGTCGTTAATGAAAAACTGTTTTTT.

This clonotype was counted only a few times. This sequence joins TRBV7-9 and TRBJ1-1; D is unresolved. The CDR3 is 13 residues long. V lost 2 bases to trimming and J lost 6 bases, with 10 bases between them. Per germline, CDR1 SEHNR and CDR2 FQNEAQ (reference sequence). The CDR3 coding sequence is TGTGCCAGCAGCTTAACTTGGGGAGCTGAAGCTTTCTTT. Amino acids: CASSLTWGAEAFF.

This clonotype occurred many times. The chain has TRBV6-6 and TRBJ1-5; tentative D call: TRBD1 (5 bases). Germline V gene lookup returns CDR1 MNHNY and CDR2 SVGAGI (reference sequence). This CDR3 contains 15 residues. V lost 5 bases, J lost 2 bases, and 13 bases lay in between. CDR3 sequence reads: CASSQGLVGNQPQHF. CDR3 bases: TGTGCCAGCAGTCAGGGACTAGTTGGCAATCAGCCCCAGCATTTT.

The chain is built from TRBV19 and TRBJ1-2; D is uncertain. The CDR3 is 15 amino acids. The germline CDR1 and CDR2 sequences are LNHDA and SQIVND (reference sequence). Trimming took off 0 bases at V and 3 bases at J, with 11 bases between the two ends. CDR3 sequence reads: CASSIDPDEHYGYTF. The DNA of the CDR3 is TGTGCCAGTAGTATAGATCCTGACGAGCACTATGGCTACACCTTC.

This clonotype was picked up many times. The rearrangement joins TRBV5-5 to TRBJ2-1, with D hard to call. V shed 4 bases and J shed 3 bases, with 11 bases lying between them. The CDR3 length is 14 residues. The germline V gene encodes CDR1 SGHKS and CDR2 YYEKEE (reference sequence). CDR3 DNA sequence: TGTGCCAGCAGCCCAAGGGTTTTCTACAATGAGCAGTTCTTC. Its translation is CASSPRVFYNEQFF.

The chain is built from TRBV30 and TRBJ2-7; no clear D. Germline-derived CDR1 and CDR2 are GTSNPN and SVGIG (reference sequence). Deletions cut 3 bases from V and 1 base from J, with 10 bases between. There are 13 residues in the CDR3. CDR3 sequence (DNA): TGTGCCTGGAGCCCTATTGAGTCCTACGAGCAGTACTTC. Amino acids: CAWSPIESYEQYF.

V usage is TRBV9 and J usage is TRBJ2-2; D is unresolved. Germline CDR1 is SGDLS and CDR2 is YYNGEE. The V and J ends lost 8 bases and 0 bases respectively, with 8 bases between them. This CDR3 has 13 amino acids. The CDR3 loop is CASEHPNTGELFF. Written as DNA, the CDR3 is TGTGCCAGTGAACACCCGAACACCGGGGAGCTGTTTTTT.

V usage is TRBV10-1 and J usage is TRBJ2-5; D may be TRBD1 or TRBD2 (5 bases each). CDR1 and CDR2 from the germline V gene are WNHNN and SYGVQD (reference sequence). Trimming cost V 5 bases and J 5 bases, with 15 bases left between them. There are 14 residues in the CDR3. Here the CDR3 DNA reads TGCGCCAGCAGTTCGGGGCTCGCGAACGAGACCCAGTACTTC. Encoded protein: CASSSGLANETQYF.

This chain links TRBV7-9 with TRBJ2-5, with 13 bases that match TRBD2. V lost 3 bases and J lost 2; bases outside the gene matches: 3. This CDR3 region has 16 residues. The germline V gene has CDR1 SEHNR and CDR2 FQNEAQ (reference sequence). Written as DNA, the CDR3 is TGTGCCAGCAGCTTGATGACTAGCGGGGGGCAAGAGACCCAGTACTTC. Translating gives CASSLMTSGGQETQYF.